Listed here are 10 T cell receptor beta chains from one sample, sequenced in a study of T-cell reconstitution after alpha-beta-depleted transplantation in children. TCRbeta library construction was performed incorporating unique molecular identifiers. TCRdb used MiXCR to reprocess the PCR reads, holding one entry per CDR3 protein. The repertoire has fewer than 700,000 distinct CDR3 sequences, 10% to 15% of them found once; the top ten carry 2.2%. The sample in question was PBMCs, mostly from graft donor cells, obtained 360 days after TCRalphabeta/CD19-depleted stem cell transplant. These receptors originate from a male patient younger than 18 who had a stem cell transplant for acute myeloid leukemia, so the T cells may come from the graft donor.

This clonotype has just a few counts. The V gene is TRBV7-9, the J gene TRBJ2-3, with D unresolved. CDR3 size: 15 residues. The germline gives CDR1 SEHNR, CDR2 FQNEAQ (reference sequence). Trimming took off 5 bases at V and 3 bases at J, with 15 bases between the two ends. For the CDR3, the DNA is TGTGCCAGCAGCCAGATTTCGGTGGGGACAGATACGCAGTATTTT. Its translation: CASSQISVGTDTQYF.

The V gene is TRBV6-5, the J gene TRBJ2-2; D remains unclear. The V end lost 5 bases, the J end lost 7 bases, and 5 bases lay between the germline ends. This CDR3 has 11 residues. CDR1 MNHEY and CDR2 SVGAGI come from the germline V gene. The CDR3 spells CASSDGGELFF. The CDR3 DNA follows: TGTGCCAGCAGTGACGGCGGGGAGCTGTTTTTT.

This clonotype was picked up a small number of times. The DNA of the CDR3 is TGTGCCAGCGGGGGCCCTAAAAACATTCAGTACTTC. It encodes CASGGPKNIQYF. The V gene is TRBV28, the J gene TRBJ2-4; weak D call: TRBD1 (6 bases). V was trimmed by 8 bases and J by 4 bases, leaving 9 bases between them. The CDR3 consists of 12 residues. Germline CDR1 MDHEN, CDR2 SYDVKM. Together with reference TRBV28 and TRBJ2-4, the CDR3 gives the full variable domain: DVKVTQSSRYLVKRTGEKVFLECVQDMDHENMFWYRQDPGLGLRLIYFSYDVKMKEKGDIPEGYSVSREKKERFSLILESASTNQTSMYLCASGGPKNIQYFGAGTRLSVL.

The table lists this clonotype with many counts. The chain combines TRBV20-1 with TRBJ2-3; possibly TRBD1 for D (5 bases). The V gene lost 7 bases and the J gene lost 2 bases, with 10 bases spanning the gap. The CDR3 has 12 amino acids. Germline CDR1 reads DFQATT; CDR2 reads SNEGSKA (reference sequence). CDR3 sequence reads: CSGGRNTDTQYF. In nucleotides, the CDR3 is TGCAGTGGGGGCAGAAACACAGATACGCAGTATTTT.

The V and J genes are TRBV19 and TRBJ2-1; perhaps TRBD2 as D (6 bases). Germline CDR1 LNHDA, CDR2 SQIVND (reference sequence). The V and J ends lost 4 bases and 4 bases respectively, with 14 bases between them. The CDR3 runs 15 residues. CDR3 in DNA: TGTGCCAGTAGTAAGAGGACTACCGGATACAATGAGCAGTTCTTC. Translating gives CASSKRTTGYNEQFF.

This clonotype occurred a few times. CDR3 amino acids: CSACSSGYEQYF. In nucleotides, the CDR3 is TGCAGCGCTTGCTCGAGCGGCTACGAGCAGTACTTC. The chain recombines TRBV29-1 with TRBJ2-7; a weak D match, TRBD2 (5 bases). Trimming shortened V by 7 bases and J by 3 bases, and 13 bases separated the two germline ends. Germline CDR1 SQVTM, CDR2 ANQGSEA. CDR3 length: 12 residues.

In its sample, this clonotype was seen a few times. The chain links TRBV29-1 to TRBJ2-7, with D possibly being TRBD1 (6 bases). Germline lookup yields CDR1 SQVTM and CDR2 ANQGSEA. This CDR3 has 11 amino acids. Deletions cut 5 bases from V and 2 bases from J, with 7 bases between. The CDR3 is CSVNRAYEQYF. CDR3 nucleotide sequence: TGCAGCGTTAACAGGGCCTACGAGCAGTACTTC.

This chain links TRBV18 with TRBJ2-7, with 7 bases that match TRBD2. Germline lookup yields CDR1 KGHSH and CDR2 LQKENI. The CDR3 covers 15 residues. V lost 1 base, J lost 7 bases, and 10 bases stayed unmatched. The CDR3 protein is CASSPLSSIGREQYF. The CDR3 region has the DNA TGTGCCAGCTCACCACTGTCGAGTATCGGGAGGGAGCAGTACTTC.

This clonotype has just a few counts. This chain uses TRBV18 with TRBJ2-1; D gene unclear. Germline-derived CDR1 and CDR2 are KGHSH and LQKENI. This CDR3 region has 15 residues. Deletions cut 5 bases from V and 6 bases from J, with 17 bases between. The CDR3 loop reads CASSNDSPNRNEQFF. DNA of the CDR3: TGTGCCAGCTCAAATGATAGTCCGAACCGCAATGAGCAGTTCTTC.

This clonotype was recorded a few times. V is TRBV20-1 and J is TRBJ2-1, with D maybe TRBD2 (6 bases). The CDR3 is 12 amino acids. Per germline, CDR1 DFQATT and CDR2 SNEGSKA (reference sequence). Between the trimmed V and J ends, which lost 7 bases and 5 bases, there was a span of 12 bases. The CDR3 bases are TGCAGTGTTTGGGACTTGCACAATGAGCAGTTCTTC. Its protein product is CSVWDLHNEQFF.